This record covers a single TCR beta chain. The sample belongs to a study of CD8 T cells in Susac syndrome. The overall study: There were Susac syndrome patients who were therapy-naive at blood draw, others on corticosteroids, and others on intravenous immunoglobulin alone.

With random hexamers, reverse transcription was performed on about 0.5 to 1 ug of RNA. TCRdb re-analysed the immunoSEQ multiplex PCR reads in MiXCR, keeping a single row per CDR3 protein. The sample consists of 85,000 to 120,000 distinct CDR3 sequences, approximately 94% of them appearing once. The length of the CDR3 is 12 residues. The germline V and J ends were trimmed by 5 bases and 7 bases, with 9 bases remaining between them. CDR1 and CDR2 from the germline V gene are SEHNR and FQNEAQ (reference sequence). Bulk CD8+ and CD4+ cells came from magnetic negative isolation; CD8+ TEMRA by FACS. The J gene is TRBJ2-1, the V gene TRBV7-9, with D hard to call. The sequenced sample consisted of CD8+ T cells from PBMCs. This receptor was taken from a human donor with Susac syndrome. The CDR3 nucleotides are TGTGCCAGCAGCATCGTCCGGAATGAGCAGTTCTTC. Encoded protein: CASSIVRNEQFF.